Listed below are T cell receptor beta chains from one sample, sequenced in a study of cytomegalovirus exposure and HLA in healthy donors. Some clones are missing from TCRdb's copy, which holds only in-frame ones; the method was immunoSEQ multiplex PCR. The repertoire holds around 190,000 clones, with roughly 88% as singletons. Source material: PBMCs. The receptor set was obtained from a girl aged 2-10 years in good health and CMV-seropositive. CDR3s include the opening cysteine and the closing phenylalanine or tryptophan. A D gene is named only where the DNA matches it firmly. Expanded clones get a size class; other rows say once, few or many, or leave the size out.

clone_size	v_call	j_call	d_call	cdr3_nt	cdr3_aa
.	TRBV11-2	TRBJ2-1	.	TGTGCCAGCAGCTTAGAGAGGCCCCCCTCCTACAATGAGCAGTTCTTC	CASSLERPPSYNEQFF
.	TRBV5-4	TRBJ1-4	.	TGTGCCAGCAGCTTGTTCGGGGAAAAACTGTTTTTT	CASSLFGEKLFF
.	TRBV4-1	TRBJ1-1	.	TGTGCCAGCAGCCAAGGAGGGGACTTCACTGAAGCTTTCTTT	CASSQGGDFTEAFF
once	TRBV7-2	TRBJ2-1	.	TGTGCCAGCAGCTTAGTTCCCCCTACGACAGGCTACAATGAGCAGTTCTTC	CASSLVPPTTGYNEQFF
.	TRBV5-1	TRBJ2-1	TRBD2	TGCGCCAGCAGCTTGTCGGTAGCGGGAGGAGGGGAGCAGTTCTTC	CASSLSVAGGGEQFF
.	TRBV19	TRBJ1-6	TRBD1	TGTGCCAGTAGTATAGGGGGACAGGATAATTCACCCCTCCACTTT	CASSIGGQDNSPLHF
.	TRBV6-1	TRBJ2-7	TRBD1	TGTGCCAGCAGTGTGACCTCAGGGGGTCGGACCTACGAGCAGTACTTC	CASSVTSGGRTYEQYF
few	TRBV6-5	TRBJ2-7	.	TGTGCCAGCAGTCGCGGGATATTCTACGAGCAGTACTTC	CASSRGIFYEQYF
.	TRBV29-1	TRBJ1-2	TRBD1	TGCAGCGGAAGGACAGGGGAGGACTATGGCTACACCTTC	CSGRTGEDYGYTF
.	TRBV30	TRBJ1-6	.	TGTGCCTGGAGCACCAAGGGAGGGATTGAGGATAATTCACCCCTCCACTTT	CAWSTKGGIEDNSPLHF
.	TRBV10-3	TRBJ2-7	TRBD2	TGTGCCATCAGTGTCGGCGGGACTACCTACGAGCAGTACTTC	CAISVGGTTYEQYF
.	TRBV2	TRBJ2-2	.	TGTGCCAGCAGTGAAGCCAGGGCGAGGAACACCGGGGAGCTGTTTTTT	CASSEARARNTGELFF
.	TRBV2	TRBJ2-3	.	TGTGCCAGCATTGCGGAGCACACAGATACGCAGTATTTT	CASIAEHTDTQYF
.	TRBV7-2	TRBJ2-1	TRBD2	TGTGCCAGCAGCCACGGGACTAGCGGGGGTAACAATGAGCAGTTCTTC	CASSHGTSGGNNEQFF
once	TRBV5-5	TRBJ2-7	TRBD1	TGTGCCAGCAGCTTGAGGTCGGGGACAGGGAAGCGCGAGCAGTACTTC	CASSLRSGTGKREQYF
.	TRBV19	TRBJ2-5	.	TGTGCCAGTAGGCGGGGCCTGGGAGAGACCCAGTACTTC	CASRRGLGETQYF
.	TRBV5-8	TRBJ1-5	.	TGTGCCAGCACCCCTCACGACAGTAGAAATCAGCCCCAGCATTTT	CASTPHDSRNQPQHF
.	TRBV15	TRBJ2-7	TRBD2	TGTGCCACCAGCAGAGCGGGAGGTGGCGACGAGCAGTACTTC	CATSRAGGGDEQYF
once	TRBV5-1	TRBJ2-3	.	TGCGCCAGCAGCTCAAAGACTGGGACACAGTATTTT	CASSSKTGTQYF
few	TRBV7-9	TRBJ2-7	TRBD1	TGTGCCAGCAGCGCCGCTCACGGGACAGAAGCCTACGAGCAGTACTTC	CASSAAHGTEAYEQYF
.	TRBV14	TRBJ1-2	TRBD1	TGTGCCAGCAGCCTACAAACAGGGGTCTATGGCTACACCTTC	CASSLQTGVYGYTF
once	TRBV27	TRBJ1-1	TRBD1	TGTGCCAGCAGTAAGGGAAGGACCGGGACAGGGTATACTGAAGCTTTCTTT	CASSKGRTGTGYTEAFF
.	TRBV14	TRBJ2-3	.	TGTGCCAGCAGCCCCCCGCGGGGGCGCACAGATACGCAGTATTTT	CASSPPRGRTDTQYF
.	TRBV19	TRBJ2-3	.	TGTGCCAGTAGTATAGGCAGACAGGACACAGATACGCAGTATTTT	CASSIGRQDTDTQYF
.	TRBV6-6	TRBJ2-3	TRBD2	TGTGCCAGCAGTTACCGGGATAGCGGGAGGGCAGATACGCAGTATTTT	CASSYRDSGRADTQYF
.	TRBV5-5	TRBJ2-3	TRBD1	TGTGCCAGCAGCTTGGCGAGCGGACAGGGTTTCACAGATACGCAGTATTTT	CASSLASGQGFTDTQYF
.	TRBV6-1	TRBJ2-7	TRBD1	TGTGCCAGCACCCCTACAGGGGGGACAGGGGGCGGTCAGTACTTC	CASTPTGGTGGGQYF
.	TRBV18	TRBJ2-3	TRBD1	TGTGCCAGCTCACCCCGCGGATCAGGGGGAACAGATACGCAGTATTTT	CASSPRGSGGTDTQYF
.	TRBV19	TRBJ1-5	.	TGTGCCAGTAGTAGAGGGAGGGCCTCACTTTATCAGCCCCAGCATTTT	CASSRGRASLYQPQHF
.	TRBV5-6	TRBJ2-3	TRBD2	TGTGCCAGCAGCTTGGGACTAGCGGGACTTCTCACAGATACGCAGTATTTT	CASSLGLAGLLTDTQYF
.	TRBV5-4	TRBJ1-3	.	TGTGCCAGCAGCTCCGGAGTGGCTATTGGAAACACCATATATTTT	CASSSGVAIGNTIYF
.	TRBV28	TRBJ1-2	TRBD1	TGTGCCAGCAGGGAAGGGACAGGGGTCTCTGGCTACACCTTC	CASREGTGVSGYTF
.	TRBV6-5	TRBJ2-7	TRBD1	TGTGCCAGCAGTTATGGCCTTAGACAGGGGGCGGACGAGCAGTACTTC	CASSYGLRQGADEQYF
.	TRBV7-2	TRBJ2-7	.	TGTGCCAGCAGCTTAGTTGCCAGGACCTACGAGCAGTACTTC	CASSLVARTYEQYF
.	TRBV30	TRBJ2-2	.	TGTGCCTGGACGGAGAGCGGGGAGCTGTTTTTT	CAWTESGELFF
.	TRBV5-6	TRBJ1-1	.	TGTGCCAGCAGCTTTGGGCCCCCCCGGCGCACTGAAGCTTTCTTT	CASSFGPPRRTEAFF
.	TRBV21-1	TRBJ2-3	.	TGTGCCAGCATTATTAGCGGAAGCACAGATACGCAGTATTTT	CASIISGSTDTQYF
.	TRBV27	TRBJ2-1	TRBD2	TGTGCCAGCAGTTTAAAACTAGCGGGAGGGAGCCACAATGAGCAGTTCTTC	CASSLKLAGGSHNEQFF
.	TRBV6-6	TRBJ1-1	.	TGTGCCAGCAGCGCCCGGGACACGCAAAGAGCTTTCTTT	CASSARDTQRAFF
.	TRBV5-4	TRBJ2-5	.	TGTGCCAGCAGCTTGGAATCGCGGCAAGAGACCCAGTACTTC	CASSLESRQETQYF
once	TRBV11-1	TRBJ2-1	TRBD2	TGTGCCAGCAGCTTAGCGCTAGCGGGAGAGAGTCATGAGCAGTTCTTC	CASSLALAGESHEQFF
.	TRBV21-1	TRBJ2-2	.	TGTGCCAGCTCCAGAGGACAGGGTCCCACCGGGGAGCTGTTTTTT	CASSRGQGPTGELFF
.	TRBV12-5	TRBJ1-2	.	TGTGCTAGTGGTTTGGATCCGGGTTTGGTTTATGGCTACACCTTC	CASGLDPGLVYGYTF
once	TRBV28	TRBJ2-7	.	TGTGCCAGCAACCCGGGGAGCTCTGCCTACGAGCAGTACTTC	CASNPGSSAYEQYF